This T cell receptor beta chain came from a study of TIL therapy for anti-PD-1-resistant metastatic lung cancer. As regards this clone: Its antigen is unidentified.

CDR3 length: 14 residues. Deletions cut 3 bases from V and 5 bases from J, with 14 bases between. Per germline, CDR1 SGDLS and CDR2 YYNGEE. This was the immunoSEQ v3 assay. Profiled with immunoSEQ multiplex PCR; TCRdb holds only in-frame clones, not every one. The table lists 95,000 or so clones, less than 70% of them singletons. Study-wide results and caveats: Many TIL product clones were absent from baseline tumor, suggesting clonal contraction.

The time point: pre-treatment sample, taken before nivolumab and TIL therapy. Pleural nodules or supraclavicular lymph nodes made up most of the excised metastases sampled. The sequences come from tumor tissue, collected at baseline. The TCR originated in a person between 25 and 79 years old with non-small cell lung cancer. The V call is TRBV9, the J call TRBJ1-1; the D is unclear. This CDR3 reads CASSEGSWVTEAFF. Here the CDR3 DNA reads TGTGCCAGCAGCGAAGGCTCCTGGGTTACTGAAGCTTTCTTT. The variable domain in full, with the rest retrieved from reference TRBV9 and TRBJ1-1, is DSGVTQTPKHLITATGQRVTLRCSPRSGDLSVYWYQQSLDQGLQFLIQYYNGEERAKGNILERFSAQQFPDLHSELNLSSLELGDSALYFCASSEGSWVTEAFFGQGTRLTVV.